This is a list of T cell receptor beta chains from one sample in a study of T cell responses to AZD1222 COVID-19 vaccine. Clones were sequenced by immunoSEQ multiplex PCR, and TCRdb holds only the in-frame ones, with some missing. The table includes about 180,000 clones, about nine tenths detected once. Sample: peripheral blood, taken on day 0 of AZD1222 vaccination. These receptors all stem from an adult in good health. Both conserved end residues are part of each CDR3. D genes are given only for firm matches. Clone size is not always given. Where it is, it says once, few, many or a class for expanded clones.

TRBJ2-2,.,.,TRBV14,TGTGCCAGCACCGCTTCAACAGGGCCCGGGGAGCTGTTTTTT,CASTASTGPGELFF
TRBJ1-1,TRBD1,.,TRBV28,TGTGCCAGCAGCAGGGACAGGGTGCGGACTGAAGCTTTCTTT,CASSRDRVRTEAFF
TRBJ2-3,.,.,TRBV5-4,TGTGCCAGCAGCTTGCCGGAACGGGGACCAGATACGCAGTATTTT,CASSLPERGPDTQYF
TRBJ2-7,.,few,TRBV4-2,TGTGCCAGCAGCCAAGGGGAGACAAGCGGCTCCTACGAGCAGTACTTC,CASSQGETSGSYEQYF
TRBJ2-1,TRBD2,many,TRBV6-4,TGTGCCAGCAGTGACGGGACTAGCGGGGGTAATGAGCAGTTCTTC,CASSDGTSGGNEQFF
TRBJ2-3,.,.,TRBV7-2,TGTGCCAGCAGCTTAGAAGATACGCAGTATTTT,CASSLEDTQYF
TRBJ2-5,.,.,TRBV6-5,TGTGCCAGCAAGGGGGAGTACCAAGAGACCCAGTACTTC,CASKGEYQETQYF
TRBJ1-4,.,.,TRBV6-5,TGTGCCAGCTTTAGGGGACCGGGCGAAAAACTGTTTTTT,CASFRGPGEKLFF
TRBJ1-2,TRBD1,once,TRBV11-3,TGTGCCAGCAGCTTAGCCTCCGGGACAGGGGCCGGCTACACCTTC,CASSLASGTGAGYTF
TRBJ1-1,.,.,TRBV7-9,TGTGCCAGCAGCCGCGATGGTGAAGCTTTCTTT,CASSRDGEAFF
TRBJ1-5,.,.,TRBV27,TGTGCCAGCAGTGGATCCCATAGCAATCAGCCCCAGCATTTT,CASSGSHSNQPQHF
TRBJ1-1,.,.,TRBV6-5,TGTGCCAGCAGTTTCCGGACGCCCACTGAAGCTTTCTTT,CASSFRTPTEAFF
TRBJ2-1,TRBD2,.,TRBV6-5,TGTGCCAGCAGACCTAGCGGGGGGGAGGGAAATGAGCAGTTCTTC,CASRPSGGEGNEQFF
TRBJ2-1,.,.,TRBV7-3,TGTGCCAGCAGCTTAACCCCGGACATTAACAATGAGCAGTTCTTC,CASSLTPDINNEQFF
TRBJ1-6,.,few,TRBV7-9,TGTGCCAGCAGCTTAGAGAGCTCCTATAATTCACCCCTCCACTTT,CASSLESSYNSPLHF
TRBJ2-5,TRBD2,.,TRBV5-1,TGCGCCAGCAGCTTGGGCAATAGCGGGGGGGCCGGAGAGACCCAGTACTTC,CASSLGNSGGAGETQYF
TRBJ1-6,TRBD1,.,TRBV6-6,TGTGCCAGCAGTTTAGGGACAGGGAATTCACCCCTCCACTTT,CASSLGTGNSPLHF
TRBJ2-7,.,.,TRBV10-3,TGTGCCATCACCCCTACGAGAGGGGCGAACTCCTACGAGCAGTACTTC,CAITPTRGANSYEQYF
TRBJ2-2,.,.,TRBV6-1,TGTGCCAGCAGTGATGGAGGAATCACCGGGGAGCTGTTTTTT,CASSDGGITGELFF
TRBJ1-1,.,.,TRBV6-6,TGTGCCAGCAGTTTGGGTCTAGGGACAATCTCTGAAGCTTTCTTT,CASSLGLGTISEAFF
TRBJ2-3,.,once,TRBV5-1,TGCGCCAGCAGCTTGGCGGGCCTTAGCACAGATACGCAGTATTTT,CASSLAGLSTDTQYF
TRBJ1-1,.,once,TRBV7-3,TGTGCCAGCAGCTCCGATAAGAACACTGAAGCTTTCTTT,CASSSDKNTEAFF
TRBJ1-6,.,.,TRBV30,TGTGCCTGGAGTGACGGCGGCAATTCACCCCTCCACTTT,CAWSDGGNSPLHF
TRBJ1-1,.,few,TRBV5-1,TGCGCCAGCAGCTACCAGTCGGGGGGACGAATAATTTCCACTGAAGCTTTCTTT,CASSYQSGGRIISTEAFF
TRBJ2-1,.,once,TRBV18,TGTGCCAGCTCACCACGATGGCTAGCATCCTACAATGAGCAGTTCTTC,CASSPRWLASYNEQFF
TRBJ2-1,.,.,TRBV6-2/TRBV6-3,TGTGCCAGCAGTCGTCTACAGTACAATGAGCAGTTCTTC,CASSRLQYNEQFF
TRBJ1-4,.,once,TRBV2,TGTGCCAGCACCAGAGGCCAGGTCGGAACTAATGAAAAACTGTTTTTT,CASTRGQVGTNEKLFF
TRBJ1-3,TRBD1,.,TRBV7-2,TGTGCCAGCAGCTTAGTGGCAGGGGGCGCGAACACCATATATTTT,CASSLVAGGANTIYF
TRBJ2-1,.,once,TRBV29-1,TGCAGCCTAGGCGGGGTGAATAATGAGCAGTTCTTC,CSLGGVNNEQFF
TRBJ1-1,.,.,TRBV18,TGTGCCAGCTCACCGCGGCAGTACGAAGCTTTCTTT,CASSPRQYEAFF
TRBJ1-1,.,.,TRBV6-5,TGTGCCAGCAGAGCGAGACAGGAGATGAACACTGAAGCTTTCTTT,CASRARQEMNTEAFF
TRBJ2-4,.,.,TRBV28,TGTGCCAGCAGTTTAGCCAGTCCCAACATTCAGTACTTC,CASSLASPNIQYF
TRBJ1-1,TRBD1,.,TRBV3-1/TRBV3-2,TGTGCCAGCAGCTTAGGGGGGACAGGGGCGGAGAACACTGAAGCTTTCTTT,CASSLGGTGAENTEAFF
TRBJ2-1,.,.,TRBV7-3,TGTGCCAGCAGCCCAACCCCCAGGTTACCTTACAATGAGCAGTTCTTC,CASSPTPRLPYNEQFF
TRBJ1-1,.,.,TRBV21-1,TGTGCCAGCAGCGGCAACTTGGGAGTCACTGAAGCTTTCTTT,CASSGNLGVTEAFF
TRBJ2-2,TRBD2,.,TRBV6-4,TGTGCCAGCAGTGACTCAAGCGGGGGGGCCACCGGGGAGCTGTTTTTT,CASSDSSGGATGELFF
TRBJ2-3,TRBD2,.,TRBV9,TGTGCCAGCAGCGCACTAGCGGGGGCCCTCGGGACAGATACGCAGTATTTT,CASSALAGALGTDTQYF
TRBJ2-2,.,.,TRBV7-2,TGTGCCAGCACCGACGCGGGGAACACCGGGGAGCTGTTTTTT,CASTDAGNTGELFF
TRBJ2-5,.,.,TRBV19,TGTGCCAGTAGTATGAGGAGCGCGGAACGGGAGACCCAGTACTTC,CASSMRSAERETQYF
TRBJ1-5,TRBD1,.,TRBV7-9,TGTGCCAGCAGCTTGGGGGGGACAGGGGCTCAGCCCCAGCATTTT,CASSLGGTGAQPQHF
TRBJ1-1,.,few,TRBV19,TGTGCCAGTAGTCGGCAGGGTCGATGGACTGAAGCTTTCTTT,CASSRQGRWTEAFF
TRBJ1-6,.,.,TRBV4-1,TGCGCCAGCAGCCAAGAAAGATCGGGGTCCGGACCCCTCCACTTT,CASSQERSGSGPLHF
TRBJ1-1,.,.,TRBV11-1,TGTGCCAGCAGTCGAAACAGGGACACTGAAGCTTTCTTT,CASSRNRDTEAFF
TRBJ2-5,.,.,TRBV5-1,TGCGCCAGCAGTTATAGCAGGGGGGAAGAGACCCAGTACTTC,CASSYSRGEETQYF
TRBJ1-1,TRBD1,.,TRBV5-4,TGTGCCAGCAGCATTCGGGACAGGGGGACTGAAGCTTTCTTT,CASSIRDRGTEAFF
TRBJ1-3,.,.,TRBV9,TGTGCCAGCAGCGAGGGGGGGAATGATAATTCTGGAAACACCATATATTTT,CASSEGGNDNSGNTIYF